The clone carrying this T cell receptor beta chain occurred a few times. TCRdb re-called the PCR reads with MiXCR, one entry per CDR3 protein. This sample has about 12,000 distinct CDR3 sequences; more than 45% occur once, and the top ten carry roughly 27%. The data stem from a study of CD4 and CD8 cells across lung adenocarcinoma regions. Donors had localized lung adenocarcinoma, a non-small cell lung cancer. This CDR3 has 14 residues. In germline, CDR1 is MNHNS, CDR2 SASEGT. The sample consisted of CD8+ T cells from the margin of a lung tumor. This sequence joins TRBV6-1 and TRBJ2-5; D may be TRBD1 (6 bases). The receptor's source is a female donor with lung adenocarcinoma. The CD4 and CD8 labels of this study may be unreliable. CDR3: CAGSGGRGQDTQYF. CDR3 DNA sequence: TGTGCGGGCAGTGGGGGCCGGGGCCAAGATACGCAGTACTTC.